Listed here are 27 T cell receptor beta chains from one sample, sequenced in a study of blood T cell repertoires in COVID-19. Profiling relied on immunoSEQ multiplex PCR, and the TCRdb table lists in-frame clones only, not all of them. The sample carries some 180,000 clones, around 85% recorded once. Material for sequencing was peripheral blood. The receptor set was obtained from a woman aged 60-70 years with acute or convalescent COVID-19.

CDR3 amino acids: CASSLQGAPYGYTF. The CDR3 bases are TGTGCCAGCAGCTTACAGGGGGCACCCTATGGCTACACCTTC. The chain uses TRBV7-2 and TRBJ1-2; 8 bases map to TRBD1. The CDR3 runs to 14 residues. Germline V CDR1 and CDR2: SGHTA, FQGNSA. V was pared by 2 bases and J by 4 bases, with 3 bases of the junction left unmatched.

CDR3 sequence: CASSLAGLRTDTQYF. For the CDR3, the DNA is TGCGCCAGCAGCTTGGCGGGACTCCGCACAGATACGCAGTATTTT. The chain carries TRBV5-1 and TRBJ2-3, with D maybe TRBD2 (6 bases). The germline gives CDR1 SGHRS, CDR2 YFSETQ. This CDR3 is 15 amino acids long. V shed 0 bases and J shed 1 base, with 9 bases lying between them.

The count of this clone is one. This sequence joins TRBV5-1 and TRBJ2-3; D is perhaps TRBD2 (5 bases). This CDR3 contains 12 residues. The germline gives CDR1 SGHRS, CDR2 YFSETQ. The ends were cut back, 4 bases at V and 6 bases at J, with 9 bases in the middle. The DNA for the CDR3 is TGCGCCAGCAGCCCCGGCGGGGATACGCAGTATTTT. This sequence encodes CASSPGGDTQYF.

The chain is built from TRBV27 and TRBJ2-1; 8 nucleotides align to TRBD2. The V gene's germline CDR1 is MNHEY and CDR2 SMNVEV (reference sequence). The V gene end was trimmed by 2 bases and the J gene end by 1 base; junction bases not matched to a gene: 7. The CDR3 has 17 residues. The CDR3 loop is CASSLGAGGTSYNEQFF. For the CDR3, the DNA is TGTGCCAGCAGTTTAGGGGCGGGAGGCACTTCCTACAATGAGCAGTTCTTC.

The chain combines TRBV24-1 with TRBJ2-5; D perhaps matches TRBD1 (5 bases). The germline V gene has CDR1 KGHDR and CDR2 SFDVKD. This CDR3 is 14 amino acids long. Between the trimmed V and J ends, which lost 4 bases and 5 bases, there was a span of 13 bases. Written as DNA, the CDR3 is TGTGCCACCAGTGACCAAGACAGCCGGGAGACCCAGTACTTC. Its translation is CATSDQDSRETQYF.

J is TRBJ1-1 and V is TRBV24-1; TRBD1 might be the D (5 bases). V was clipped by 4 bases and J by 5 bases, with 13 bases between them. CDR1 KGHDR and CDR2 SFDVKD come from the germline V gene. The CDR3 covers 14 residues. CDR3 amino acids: CATSDPRGGTEAFF. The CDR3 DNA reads TGTGCCACCAGTGACCCTCGGGGGGGGACTGAAGCTTTCTTT.

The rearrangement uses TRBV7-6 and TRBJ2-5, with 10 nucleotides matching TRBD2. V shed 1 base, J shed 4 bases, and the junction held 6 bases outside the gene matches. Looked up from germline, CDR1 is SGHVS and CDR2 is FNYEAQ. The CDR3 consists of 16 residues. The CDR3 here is CASSLVASGRVETQYF. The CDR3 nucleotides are TGTGCCAGCAGCTTAGTGGCTAGCGGGAGAGTAGAGACCCAGTACTTC.

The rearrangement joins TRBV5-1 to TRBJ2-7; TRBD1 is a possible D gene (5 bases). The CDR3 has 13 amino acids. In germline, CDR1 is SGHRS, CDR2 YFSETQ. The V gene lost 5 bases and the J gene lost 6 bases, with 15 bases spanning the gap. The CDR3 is CASRLGPQGEQYV. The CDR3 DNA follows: TGCGCCAGCAGGTTAGGTCCCCAGGGCGAGCAGTACGTC.

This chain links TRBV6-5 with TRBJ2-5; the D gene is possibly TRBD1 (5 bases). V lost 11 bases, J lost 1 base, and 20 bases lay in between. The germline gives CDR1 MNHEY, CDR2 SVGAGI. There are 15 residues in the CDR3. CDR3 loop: CAVTSLGRGQETQYF. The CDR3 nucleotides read TGTGCCGTCACGTCGTTAGGTAGGGGCCAAGAGACCCAGTACTTC.

The CDR3 DNA follows: TGTGCCAGTAGTAGAGAGGGAGGGTCGGGATCACCCCTCCACTTT. Translation: CASSREGGSGSPLHF. The chain joins TRBV19 to TRBJ1-6; D call uncertain. CDR1 and CDR2 from the germline V gene are LNHDA and SQIVND (reference sequence). CDR3 length equals 15 residues. V lost 4 bases, J lost 10 bases, and 17 bases lay in between.

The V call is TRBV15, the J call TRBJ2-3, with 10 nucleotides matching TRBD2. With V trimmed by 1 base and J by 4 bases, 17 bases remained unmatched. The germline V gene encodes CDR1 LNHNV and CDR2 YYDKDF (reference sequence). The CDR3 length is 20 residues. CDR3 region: CATSRGTAGGPRGTADTQYF. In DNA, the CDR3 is TGTGCCACCAGCAGAGGAACAGCGGGAGGGCCAAGGGGCACGGCAGATACGCAGTATTTT.

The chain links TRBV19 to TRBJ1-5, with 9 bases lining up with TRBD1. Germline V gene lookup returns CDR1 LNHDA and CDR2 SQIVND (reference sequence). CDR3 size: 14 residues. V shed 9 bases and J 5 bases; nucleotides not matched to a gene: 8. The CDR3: CASRGQGLDQPQHF. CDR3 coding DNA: TGTGCCAGCAGGGGACAGGGTCTCGATCAGCCCCAGCATTTT.

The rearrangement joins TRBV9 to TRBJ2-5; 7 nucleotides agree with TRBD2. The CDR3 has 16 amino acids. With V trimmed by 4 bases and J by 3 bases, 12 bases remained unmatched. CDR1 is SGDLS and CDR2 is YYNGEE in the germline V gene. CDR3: CASSSGAGQREETQYF. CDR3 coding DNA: TGTGCCAGCAGCTCTGGAGCGGGGCAACGGGAAGAGACCCAGTACTTC.

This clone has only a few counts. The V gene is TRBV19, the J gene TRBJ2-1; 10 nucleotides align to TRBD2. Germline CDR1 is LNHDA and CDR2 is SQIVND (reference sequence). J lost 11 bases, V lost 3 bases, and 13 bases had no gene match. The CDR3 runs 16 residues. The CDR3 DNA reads TGTGCCAGTAGTATCCTAGGGGGATCTAGCGGGAGCCAGCAGTTCTTC. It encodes CASSILGGSSGSQQFF.

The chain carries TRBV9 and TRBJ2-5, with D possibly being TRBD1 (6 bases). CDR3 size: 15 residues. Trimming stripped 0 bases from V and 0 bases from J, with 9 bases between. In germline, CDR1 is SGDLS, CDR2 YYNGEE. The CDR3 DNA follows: TGTGCCAGCAGCGTAGTAGGGGGATACCAAGAGACCCAGTACTTC. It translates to CASSVVGGYQETQYF.

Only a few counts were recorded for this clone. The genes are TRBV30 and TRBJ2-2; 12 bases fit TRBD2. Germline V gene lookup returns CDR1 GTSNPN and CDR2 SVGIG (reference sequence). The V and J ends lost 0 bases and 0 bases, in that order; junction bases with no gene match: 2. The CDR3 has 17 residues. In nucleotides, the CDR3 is TGTGCCTGGAGTGTCCGGACTAGCGGGGCGAACACCGGGGAGCTGTTTTTT. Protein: CAWSVRTSGANTGELFF.

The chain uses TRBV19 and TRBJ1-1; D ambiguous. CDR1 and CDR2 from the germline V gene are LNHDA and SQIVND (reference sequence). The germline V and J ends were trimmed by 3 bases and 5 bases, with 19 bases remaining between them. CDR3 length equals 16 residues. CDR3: CASSIGIVTSTTEAFF. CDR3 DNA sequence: TGTGCCAGTAGTATCGGGATCGTGACATCTACTACTGAAGCTTTCTTT.

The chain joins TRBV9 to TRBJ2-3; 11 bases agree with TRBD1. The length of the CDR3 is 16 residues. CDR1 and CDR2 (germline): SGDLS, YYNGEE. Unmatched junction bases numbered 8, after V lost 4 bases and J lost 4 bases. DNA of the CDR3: TGTGCCAGCAGCCCCCGCGGGACAGGGGGTCCAGATACGCAGTATTTT. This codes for CASSPRGTGGPDTQYF. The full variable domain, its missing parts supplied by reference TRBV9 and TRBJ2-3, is DSGVTQTPKHLITATGQRVTLRCSPRSGDLSVYWYQQSLDQGLQFLIQYYNGEERAKGNILERFSAQQFPDLHSELNLSSLELGDSALYFCASSPRGTGGPDTQYFGPGTRLTVL.

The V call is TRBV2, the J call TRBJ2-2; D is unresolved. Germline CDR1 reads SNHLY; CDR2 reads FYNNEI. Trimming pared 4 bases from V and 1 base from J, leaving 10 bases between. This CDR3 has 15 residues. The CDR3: CASSVALLNTGELFF. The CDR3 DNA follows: TGTGCCAGCAGTGTGGCCTTGCTGAACACCGGGGAGCTGTTTTTT.

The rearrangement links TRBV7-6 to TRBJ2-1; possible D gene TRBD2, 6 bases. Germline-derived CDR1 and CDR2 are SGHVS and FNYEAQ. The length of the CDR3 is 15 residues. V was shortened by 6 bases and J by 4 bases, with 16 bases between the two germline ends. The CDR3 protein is CASSPQEGLYNEQFF. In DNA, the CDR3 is TGTGCCAGCAGTCCCCAGGAGGGGCTTTACAATGAGCAGTTCTTC.

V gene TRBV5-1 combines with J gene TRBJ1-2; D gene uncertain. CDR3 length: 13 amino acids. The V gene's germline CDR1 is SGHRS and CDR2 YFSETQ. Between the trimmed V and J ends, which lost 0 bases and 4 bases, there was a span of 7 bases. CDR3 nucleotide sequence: TGCGCCAGCAGCTTGGCCGACACCTATGGCTACACCTTC. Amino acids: CASSLADTYGYTF.

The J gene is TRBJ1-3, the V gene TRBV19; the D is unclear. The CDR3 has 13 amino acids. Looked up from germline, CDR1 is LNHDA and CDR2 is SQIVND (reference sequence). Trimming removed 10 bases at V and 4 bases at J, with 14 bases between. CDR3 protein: CATTPLGGNTIYF. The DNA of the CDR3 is TGTGCCACTACCCCTCTAGGAGGAAACACCATATATTTT.

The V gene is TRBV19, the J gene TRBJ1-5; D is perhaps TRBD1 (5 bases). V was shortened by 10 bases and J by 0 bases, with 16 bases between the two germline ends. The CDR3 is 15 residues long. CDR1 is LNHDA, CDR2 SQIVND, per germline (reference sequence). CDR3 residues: CATRNYQGSNQPQHF. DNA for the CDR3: TGTGCCACTCGGAACTATCAGGGTAGCAATCAGCCCCAGCATTTT.

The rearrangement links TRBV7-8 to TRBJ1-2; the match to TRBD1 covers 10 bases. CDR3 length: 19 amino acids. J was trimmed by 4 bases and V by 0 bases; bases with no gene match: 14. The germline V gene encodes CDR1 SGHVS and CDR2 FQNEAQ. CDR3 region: CASSLATGTGAFSLYGYTF. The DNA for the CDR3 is TGTGCCAGCAGCTTAGCGACCGGGACAGGGGCTTTTTCCCTCTATGGCTACACCTTC.

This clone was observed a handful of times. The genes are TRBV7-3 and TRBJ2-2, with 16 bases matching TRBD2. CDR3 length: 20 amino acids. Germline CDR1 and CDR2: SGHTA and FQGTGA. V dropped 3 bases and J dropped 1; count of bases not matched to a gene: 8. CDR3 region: CASSFHGTSGRARNTGELFF. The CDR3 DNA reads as TGTGCCAGCAGCTTCCATGGGACTAGCGGGAGGGCCAGGAACACCGGGGAGCTGTTTTTT.

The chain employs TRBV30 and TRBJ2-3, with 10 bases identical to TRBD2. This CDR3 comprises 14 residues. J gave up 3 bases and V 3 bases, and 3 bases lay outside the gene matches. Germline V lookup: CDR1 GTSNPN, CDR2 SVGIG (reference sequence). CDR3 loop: CAWRLAGRTDTQYF. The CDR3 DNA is TGTGCCTGGAGACTAGCGGGAAGGACAGATACGCAGTATTTT.

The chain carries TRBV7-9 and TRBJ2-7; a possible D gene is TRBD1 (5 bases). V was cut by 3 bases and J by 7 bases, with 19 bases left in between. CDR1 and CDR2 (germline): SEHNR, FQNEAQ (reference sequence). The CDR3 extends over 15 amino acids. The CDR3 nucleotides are TGTGCCAGCAGCTTGAGGTCGAACAGGCAAGGGGAGCAGTACGTC. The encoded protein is CASSLRSNRQGEQYV.